Listed below are T cell receptor beta chains from one sample, sequenced in a study of Graves' ophthalmopathy and Graves' hyperthyroidism. TCRdb processed the multiplex PCR reads anew with MiXCR; each CDR3 protein has one entry. The sample records approximately 700,000 distinct CDR3 sequences, 35% to 50% being singletons. What was sequenced was peripheral blood. The receptors stem from an adult man with Graves' ophthalmopathy. CDR3s include the opening cysteine and the closing phenylalanine or tryptophan. A D gene is named only where the DNA matches it firmly. Rows give clone size only sometimes, using once, few, many, or a class for an expanded clone.

j_call clone_size d_call v_call cdr3_aa cdr3_nt
TRBJ1-1 - - TRBV6-5 CASSITGYSSGDTEAFF TGTGCCAGCAGTATTACAGGTTACTCCTCCGGGGACACTGAAGCTTTCTTT
TRBJ1-5 many TRBD1 TRBV4-1 CASSQGTGLNQPQHF TGCGCCAGCAGCCAAGGGACAGGGTTGAATCAGCCCCAGCATTTT
TRBJ1-2 many TRBD1 TRBV7-2 CASSPGQSIMGYTF TGTGCCAGCAGCCCGGGACAGAGTATTATGGGGTACACCTTC
TRBJ2-7 - - TRBV14 CASRGPDEQYF TGTGCCAGCAGGGGACCGGACGAGCAGTACTTC
TRBJ2-7 few TRBD2 TRBV10-3 CASGLAGGPRIEQYF TGTGCCAGCGGGCTAGCGGGAGGGCCTAGGATCGAGCAGTACTTC
TRBJ2-7 few - TRBV20-1 CSARREFPGTAAYEQYF TGCAGTGCTAGGAGAGAGTTTCCAGGCACGGCGGCCTACGAGCAGTACTTC
TRBJ1-4 many TRBD1 TRBV10-3 CASQDRGGEKLFF TGTGCCAGTCAGGACAGGGGCGGTGAAAAACTGTTTTTT
TRBJ2-7 - - TRBV2 CASSEMGPYEQYF TGTGCCAGCAGTGAAATGGGACCCTACGAGCAGTACTTC
TRBJ1-2 - - TRBV20-1 CSARKEGGGGYTF TGCAGTGCTAGGAAGGAGGGGGGAGGTGGCTACACCTTC
TRBJ2-7 many TRBD2 TRBV7-2 CASSVSTSGRRYEQYF TGTGCCAGCAGCGTCTCGACTAGCGGGAGAAGGTACGAGCAGTACTTC
TRBJ2-1 - - TRBV10-3 CAISESDNEQFF TGTGCCATCAGTGAGTCGGACAATGAGCAGTTCTTC
TRBJ2-7 - TRBD1 TRBV20-1 CSARDRGNYEQYF TGCAGTGCCCGGGACAGGGGTAACTACGAGCAGTACTTC
TRBJ2-3 many - TRBV25-1 CASSSLREESTQYF TGTGCCAGCAGTTCGTTGAGAGAGGAAAGTACGCAGTATTTT
TRBJ1-4 few - TRBV10-3 CASSGQPNEKLFF TGTGCCAGCAGTGGACAACCTAATGAAAAACTGTTTTTT
TRBJ1-2 many - TRBV7-8 CASSVQSTLNYGYTF TGTGCCAGCAGCGTACAGTCGACCCTTAACTATGGCTACACCTTC
TRBJ2-5 once - TRBV11-2 CASSLVGTGEQETQYF TGTGCCAGCAGCTTAGTAGGGACTGGGGAGCAAGAGACCCAGTACTTC
TRBJ1-1 once - TRBV20-1 CSARARDAEAFF TGCAGTGCTAGAGCAAGGGACGCTGAAGCTTTCTTC
TRBJ1-3 many TRBD1 TRBV12-3/TRBV12-4 CASSTTGSGNTIYF TGTGCCAGCAGCACGACAGGGAGCGGAAACACCATATATTTT
TRBJ2-3 many TRBD1 TRBV2 CASSGGQGTQYF TGTGCCAGCAGTGGGGGACAGGGTACGCAGTATTTT
TRBJ1-1 - - TRBV25-1 CASRRYMNTEAFF TGTGCCAGCAGACGGTACATGAACACTGAAGCTTTCTTT
TRBJ2-5 many - TRBV12-3/TRBV12-4 CASSLRDFETQYF TGTGCCAGCAGTCTCAGGGATTTCGAGACCCAGTACTTC
TRBJ1-6 many - TRBV20-1 CSAPVRFNSPLHF TGCAGTGCCCCGGTTCGGTTTAATTCACCCCTCCACTTT
TRBJ2-6 many - TRBV9 CASSPAGANVLTF TGTGCCAGCAGCCCCGCTGGGGCCAACGTCCTGACTTTC
TRBJ1-6 many TRBD1 TRBV20-1 CSASGTGDNSPLHF TGCAGTGCCTCCGGGACAGGGGACAATTCACCCCTCCACTTT
TRBJ1-1 - - TRBV29-1 CSVLRGGTTEAFF TGCAGCGTGCTTCGGGGGGGTACTACTGAAGCTTTCTTT
TRBJ1-4 many - TRBV20-1 CSARGARGDNEKLFF TGCAGTGCTAGAGGAGCGAGGGGGGATAATGAAAAACTGTTTTTT
TRBJ2-5 once - TRBV7-9 CASSLVGEGDETQYF TGTGCCAGCAGCTTAGTGGGTGAGGGAGATGAGACCCAGTACTTC
TRBJ2-7 many TRBD2 TRBV20-1 CSAIVLAGTGEQYF TGCAGTGCTATTGTGCTAGCGGGAACGGGAGAGCAGTACTTC
TRBJ1-2 - TRBD1 TRBV5-1 CASSLGILNRGLNYGYTF TGTGCCAGCAGCTTGGGAATACTAAACAGGGGCCTTAACTATGGCTACACCTTC
TRBJ1-1 - - TRBV2 CASSLRGPQLLRIAEAFF TGTGCCAGCAGTTTGAGGGGCCCGCAGCTCTTGCGGATCGCTGAAGCTTTCTTT
TRBJ2-7 many TRBD2 TRBV3-1 CASSQGTSRSYEQYF TGTGCCAGCAGCCAAGGGACTAGCAGGTCCTACGAGCAGTACTTC
TRBJ2-7 - - TRBV4-2 CASSQEGQGPFYEQYF TGTGCCAGCAGCCAAGAGGGTCAGGGACCCTTCTACGAGCAGTACTTC
TRBJ1-2 - TRBD1 TRBV29-1 CSVETGYYGYTF TGCAGCGTTGAGACAGGGTACTATGGCTACACCTTC
TRBJ2-5 - TRBD1 TRBV7-9 CASSRETGGRETQYF TGCGCCAGCAGCCGGGAGACAGGGGGCCGGGAGACCCAGTACTTC
TRBJ2-5 - - TRBV6-1 CASSGGGATWGPQETQYF TGTGCCAGCAGCGGTGGAGGTGCCACTTGGGGCCCCCAAGAGACCCAGTACTTC
TRBJ2-3 - TRBD1 TRBV7-2 CASSTDRADTQYF TGTGCCAGCAGCACGGACAGGGCAGATACGCAGTATTTT
TRBJ1-1 many - TRBV15 CATSTRAGVVAFF TGTGCCACCAGCACCCGGGCGGGGGTCGTTGCTTTCTTT
TRBJ1-4 many TRBD1 TRBV12-3/TRBV12-4 CASSIRTGTTNEKLFF TGTGCCAGCAGCATACGGACAGGGACAACTAATGAAAAACTGTTTTTT
TRBJ2-7 once - TRBV12-5 CASGFSHRESCEQYF TGTGCTAGTGGTTTCTCCCACCGCGAGAGCTGCGAGCAGTACTTC
TRBJ2-3 - TRBD2 TRBV7-2 CASSLGRGGDTQYF TGTGCCAGCAGCTTGGGACGGGGGGGAGATACGCAGTATTTT
TRBJ1-5 - TRBD1 TRBV7-9 CASSLAGRGQRQPQHF TGTGCCAGCAGCTTAGCGGGCAGGGGGCAACGCCAGCCCCAGCATTTT
TRBJ2-1 - - TRBV2 CASRPGPNEQFF TGTGCCAGCAGGCCAGGCCCCAATGAGCAGTTCTTC